This T cell receptor beta chain originates from a study of T cell repertoires in cytomegalovirus infection. Study background: Recently identified HLA-C-restricted CMV epitopes were used, and well-studied HLA-B-restricted CMV epitopes were used as well. Public signatures in TCR beta pointed to CMV infection and matching HLA type. General observations from the study: CMV carriers having the relevant HLA were flagged by cumulative public TCR beta family frequency. HLA-C-restricted CMV-specific TCR beta clonotypes were dominant in the ex vivo response.

The CDR3 runs to 18 residues. Between the trimmed V and J ends, which lost 3 bases and 7 bases, there was a span of 27 bases. CDR1 is MNHEY, CDR2 SMNVEV, per germline (reference sequence). TCRdb called the reads again in MiXCR, with one record for every CDR3 protein. The sample contains 900,000 to 950,000 distinct CDR3 sequences, 31% of which appear only once. Concerning this clonotype itself: What it recognizes is unknown.

Sequencing used cultured CD8+ T cells from PBMCs, obtained from culture after CMV antigen stimulation. V gene TRBV27 combines with J gene TRBJ1-2; D gene ambiguous. This receptor was taken from a human donor in good health (CMV status not recorded). Some clones in this sample may be carry-over from other donors' samples. CDR3 amino acids: CASSLSSIQRHRWGGYTF. DNA for the CDR3: TGTGCCAGCAGTTTGAGCTCCATTCAGAGACACCGATGGGGTGGCTACACCTTC.